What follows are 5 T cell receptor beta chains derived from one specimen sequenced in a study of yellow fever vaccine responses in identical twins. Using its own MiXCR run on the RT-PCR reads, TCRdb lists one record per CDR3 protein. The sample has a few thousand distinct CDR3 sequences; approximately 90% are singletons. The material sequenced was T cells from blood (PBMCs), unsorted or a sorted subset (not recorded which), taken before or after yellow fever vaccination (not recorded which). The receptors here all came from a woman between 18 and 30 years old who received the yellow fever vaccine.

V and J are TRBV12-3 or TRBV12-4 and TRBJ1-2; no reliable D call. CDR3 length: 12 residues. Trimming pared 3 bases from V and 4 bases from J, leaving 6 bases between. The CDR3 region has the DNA TGTGCCAGCAGTTTCGCCAGCTATGGCTACACCTTC. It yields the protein CASSFASYGYTF.

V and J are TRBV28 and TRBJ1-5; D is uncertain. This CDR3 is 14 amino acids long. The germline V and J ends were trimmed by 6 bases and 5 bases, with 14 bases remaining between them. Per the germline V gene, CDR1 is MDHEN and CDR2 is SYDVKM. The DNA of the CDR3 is TGTGCCAGCAGCCCCCCCGGAACATATCAGCCCCAGCATTTT. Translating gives CASSPPGTYQPQHF.

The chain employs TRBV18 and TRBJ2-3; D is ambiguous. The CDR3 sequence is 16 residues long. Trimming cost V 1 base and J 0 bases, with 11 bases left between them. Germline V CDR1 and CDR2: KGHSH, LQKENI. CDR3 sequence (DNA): TGTGCCAGCTCACCACTTCATGGGTCTAGCACAGATACGCAGTATTTT. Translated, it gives CASSPLHGSSTDTQYF.

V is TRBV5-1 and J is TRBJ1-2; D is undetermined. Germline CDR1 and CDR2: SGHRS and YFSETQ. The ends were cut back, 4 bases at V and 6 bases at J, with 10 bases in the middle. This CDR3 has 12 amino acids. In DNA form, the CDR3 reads TGCGCCAGCAGCCCGCACTACCATGGCTACACCTTC. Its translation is CASSPHYHGYTF. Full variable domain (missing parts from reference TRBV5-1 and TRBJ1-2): KAGVTQTPRYLIKTRGQQVTLSCSPISGHRSVSWYQQTPGQGLQFLFEYFSETQRNKGNFPGRFSGRQFSNSRSEMNVSTLELGDSALYLCASSPHYHGYTFGSGTRLTVV.

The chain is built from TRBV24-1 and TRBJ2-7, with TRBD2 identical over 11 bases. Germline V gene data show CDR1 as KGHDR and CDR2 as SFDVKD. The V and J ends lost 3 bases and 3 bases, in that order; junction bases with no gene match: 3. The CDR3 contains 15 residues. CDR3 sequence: CATSDPLAGDYEQYF. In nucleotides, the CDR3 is TGTGCCACCAGTGATCCACTAGCGGGGGACTACGAGCAGTACTTC.